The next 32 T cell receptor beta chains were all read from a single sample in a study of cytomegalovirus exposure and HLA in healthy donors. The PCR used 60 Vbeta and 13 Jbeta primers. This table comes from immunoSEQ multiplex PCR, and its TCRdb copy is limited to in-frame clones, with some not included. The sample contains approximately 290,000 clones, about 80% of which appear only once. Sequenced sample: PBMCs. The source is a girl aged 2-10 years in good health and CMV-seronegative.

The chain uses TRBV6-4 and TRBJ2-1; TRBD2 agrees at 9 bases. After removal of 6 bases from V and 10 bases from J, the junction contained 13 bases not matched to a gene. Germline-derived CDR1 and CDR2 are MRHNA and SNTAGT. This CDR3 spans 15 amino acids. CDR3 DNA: TGTGCCAGCAGACCGACTAGCGGCCTTCAAGACGAGCAGTTCTTC. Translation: CASRPTSGLQDEQFF.

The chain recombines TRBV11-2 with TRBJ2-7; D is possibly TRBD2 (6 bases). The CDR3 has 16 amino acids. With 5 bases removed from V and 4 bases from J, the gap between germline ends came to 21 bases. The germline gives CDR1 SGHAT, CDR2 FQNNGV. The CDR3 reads CASSATAGRTTYEQYF. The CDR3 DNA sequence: TGTGCCAGCAGCGCGACGGCGGGACGCACTACTTACGAGCAGTACTTC.

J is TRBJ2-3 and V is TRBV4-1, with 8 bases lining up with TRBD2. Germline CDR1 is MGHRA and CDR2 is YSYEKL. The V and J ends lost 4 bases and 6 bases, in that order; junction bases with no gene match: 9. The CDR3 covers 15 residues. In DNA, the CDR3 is TGCGCCAGCAGCCCCGCCGGGGGGGCAGGGGATACGCAGTATTTT. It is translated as CASSPAGGAGDTQYF.

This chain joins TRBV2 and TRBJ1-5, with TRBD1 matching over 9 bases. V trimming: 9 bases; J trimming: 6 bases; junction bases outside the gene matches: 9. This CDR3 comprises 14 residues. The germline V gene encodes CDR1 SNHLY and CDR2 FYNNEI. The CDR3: CARGPGQGFQPQHF. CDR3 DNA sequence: TGTGCCAGAGGGCCGGGACAGGGCTTTCAGCCCCAGCATTTT.

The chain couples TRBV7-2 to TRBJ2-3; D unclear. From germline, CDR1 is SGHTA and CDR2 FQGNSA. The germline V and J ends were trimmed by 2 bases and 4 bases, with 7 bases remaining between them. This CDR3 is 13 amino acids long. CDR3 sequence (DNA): TGTGCCAGCAGCTTAAGCCCCCCAGATACGCAGTATTTT. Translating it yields CASSLSPPDTQYF.

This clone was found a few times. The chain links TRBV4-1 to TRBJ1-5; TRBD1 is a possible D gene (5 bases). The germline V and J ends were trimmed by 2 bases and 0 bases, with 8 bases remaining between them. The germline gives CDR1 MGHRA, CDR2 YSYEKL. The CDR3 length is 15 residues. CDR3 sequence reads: CASSQQGLSNQPQHF. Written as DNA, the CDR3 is TGCGCCAGCAGCCAACAGGGACTTAGCAATCAGCCCCAGCATTTT.

The CDR3 coding sequence is TGTGCCGGCCAGGGACAGGGGTTATCACCCCTCCACTTT. It yields the protein CAGQGQGLSPLHF. The J gene is TRBJ1-6, the V gene TRBV2; 10 bases agree with TRBD1. The CDR3 is 13 residues long. From germline, CDR1 is SNHLY and CDR2 FYNNEI. The trim removed 11 bases at V and 10 bases at J, leaving 8 bases unmatched. The full variable domain, with the rest looked up from reference TRBV2 and TRBJ1-6, is EPEVTQTPSHQVTQMGQEVILRCVPISNHLYFYWYRQILGQKVEFLVSFYNNEISEKSEIFDDQFSVERPDGSNFTLKIRSTKLEDSAMYFCAGQGQGLSPLHFGNGTRLTVT.

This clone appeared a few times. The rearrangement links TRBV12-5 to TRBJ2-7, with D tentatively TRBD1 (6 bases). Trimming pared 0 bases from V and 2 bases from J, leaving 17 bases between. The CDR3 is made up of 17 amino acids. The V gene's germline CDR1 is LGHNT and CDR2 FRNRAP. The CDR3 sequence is CASGLVLGQGTTYEQYF. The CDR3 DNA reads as TGTGCTAGTGGTTTGGTACTGGGTCAGGGGACGACCTACGAGCAGTACTTC.

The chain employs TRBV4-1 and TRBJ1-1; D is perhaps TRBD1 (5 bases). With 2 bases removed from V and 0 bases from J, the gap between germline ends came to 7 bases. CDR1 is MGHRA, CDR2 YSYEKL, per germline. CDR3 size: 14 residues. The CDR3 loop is CASSQRDLNTEAFF. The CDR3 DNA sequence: TGCGCCAGCAGCCAACGGGACTTGAACACTGAAGCTTTCTTT.

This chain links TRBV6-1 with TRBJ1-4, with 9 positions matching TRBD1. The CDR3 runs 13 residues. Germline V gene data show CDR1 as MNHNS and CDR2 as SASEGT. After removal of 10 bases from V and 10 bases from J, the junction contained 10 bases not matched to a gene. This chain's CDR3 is CATRGQGVGKLFF. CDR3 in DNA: TGTGCCACCAGGGGACAGGGCGTAGGAAAACTGTTTTTT.

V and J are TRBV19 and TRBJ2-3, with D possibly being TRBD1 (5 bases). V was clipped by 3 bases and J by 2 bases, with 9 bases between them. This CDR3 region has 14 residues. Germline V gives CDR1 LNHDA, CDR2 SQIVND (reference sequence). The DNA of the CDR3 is TGTGCCAGTAGTATTTTGACAGACACAGATACGCAGTATTTT. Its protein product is CASSILTDTDTQYF. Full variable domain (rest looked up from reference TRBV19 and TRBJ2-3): DGGITQSPKYLFRKEGQNVTLSCEQNLNHDAMYWYRQDPGQGLRLIYYSQIVNDFQKGDIAEGYSVSREKKESFPLTVTSAQKNPTAFYLCASSILTDTDTQYFGPGTRLTVL.

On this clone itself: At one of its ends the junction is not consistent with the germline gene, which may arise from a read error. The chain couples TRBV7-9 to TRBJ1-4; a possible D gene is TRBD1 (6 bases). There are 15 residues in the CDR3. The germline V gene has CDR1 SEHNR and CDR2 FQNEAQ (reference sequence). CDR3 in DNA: TGTTCCAGCAGGGGTAACGTTGGCGCGGGGGAAAAACTGTTTTTT. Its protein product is CSSRGNVGAGEKLFF.

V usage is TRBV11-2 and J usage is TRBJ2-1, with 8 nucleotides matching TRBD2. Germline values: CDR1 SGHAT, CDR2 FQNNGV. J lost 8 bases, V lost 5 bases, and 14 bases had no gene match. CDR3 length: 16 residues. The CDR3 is CASSPRGLSGSDEQFF. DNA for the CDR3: TGTGCCAGCAGCCCTCGCGGGTTGAGCGGGAGTGATGAGCAGTTCTTC.

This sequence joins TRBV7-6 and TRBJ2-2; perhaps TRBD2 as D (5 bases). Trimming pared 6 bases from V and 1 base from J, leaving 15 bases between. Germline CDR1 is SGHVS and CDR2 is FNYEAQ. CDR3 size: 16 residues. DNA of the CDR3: TGTGCCAGCAGTATTACTAGACCCCTGAACACCGGGGAGCTGTTTTTT. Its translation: CASSITRPLNTGELFF.

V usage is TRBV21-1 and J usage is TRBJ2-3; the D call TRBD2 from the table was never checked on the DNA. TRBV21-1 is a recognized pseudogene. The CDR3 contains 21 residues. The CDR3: CASSTGSKKSRPEGGTDTQYF. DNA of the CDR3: TGTGCCAGCAGCACCGGGTCTAAAAAATCTAGACCCGAAGGAGGCACAGATACGCAGTATTTT.

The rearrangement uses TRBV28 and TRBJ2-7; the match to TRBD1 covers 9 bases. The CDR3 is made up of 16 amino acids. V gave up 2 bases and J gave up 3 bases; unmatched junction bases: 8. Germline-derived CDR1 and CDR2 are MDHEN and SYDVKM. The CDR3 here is CASSLPGQGTDYEQYF. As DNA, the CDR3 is TGTGCCAGCAGTTTACCGGGACAGGGAACTGACTACGAGCAGTACTTC.

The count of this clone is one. The CDR3 protein is CSVEVTGDYTDTQYF. CDR3 in DNA: TGCAGCGTTGAAGTGACGGGGGATTACACAGATACGCAGTATTTT. The chain has TRBV29-1 and TRBJ2-3, with D possibly TRBD2 on 6 matching bases. V dropped 1 base and J dropped 2 bases, with 13 bases sitting between them. CDR3 size: 15 residues. Germline V gene data show CDR1 as SQVTM and CDR2 as ANQGSEA.

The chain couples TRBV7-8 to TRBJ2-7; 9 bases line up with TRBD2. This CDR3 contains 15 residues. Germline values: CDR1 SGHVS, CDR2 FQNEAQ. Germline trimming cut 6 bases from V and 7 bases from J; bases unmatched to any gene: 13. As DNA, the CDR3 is TGTGCCAGCAGACGTAGCGGGGGCTTCGGGGGGGAGCAGTACTTC. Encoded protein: CASRRSGGFGGEQYF. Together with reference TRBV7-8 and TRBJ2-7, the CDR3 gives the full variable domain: GAGVSQSPRYKVAKRGQDVALRCDPISGHVSLFWYQQALGQGPEFLTYFQNEAQLDKSGLPSDRFFAERPEGSVSTLKIQRTQQEDSAVYLCASRRSGGFGGEQYFGPGTRLTVT.

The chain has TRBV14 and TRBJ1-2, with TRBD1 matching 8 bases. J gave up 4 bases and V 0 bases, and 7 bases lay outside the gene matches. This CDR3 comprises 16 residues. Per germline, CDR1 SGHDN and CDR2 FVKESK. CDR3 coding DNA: TGTGCCAGCAGCCAAGAAGCGGACAGGGTATCCTATGGCTACACCTTC. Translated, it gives CASSQEADRVSYGYTF.

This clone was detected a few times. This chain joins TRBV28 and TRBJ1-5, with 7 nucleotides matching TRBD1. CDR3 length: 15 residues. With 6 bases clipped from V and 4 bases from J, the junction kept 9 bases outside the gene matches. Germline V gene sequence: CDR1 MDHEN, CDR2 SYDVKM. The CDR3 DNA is TGTGCCAGCAGGCCAGGGACAGCCGGGAATCAGCCCCAGCATTTT. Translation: CASRPGTAGNQPQHF.

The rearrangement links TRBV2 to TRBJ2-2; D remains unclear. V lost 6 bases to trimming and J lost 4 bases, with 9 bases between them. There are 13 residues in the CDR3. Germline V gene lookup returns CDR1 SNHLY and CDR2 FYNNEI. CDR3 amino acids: CASRSSGTGELFF. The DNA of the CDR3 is TGTGCCAGCAGATCGTCGGGCACCGGGGAGCTGTTTTTT.

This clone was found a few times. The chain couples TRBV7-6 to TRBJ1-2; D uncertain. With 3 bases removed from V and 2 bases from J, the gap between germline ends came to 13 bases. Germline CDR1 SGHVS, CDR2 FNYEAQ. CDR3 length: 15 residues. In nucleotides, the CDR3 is TGTGCCAGCAGCTTGCGAAGAGGATCCAACTATGGCTACACCTTC. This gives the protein CASSLRRGSNYGYTF.

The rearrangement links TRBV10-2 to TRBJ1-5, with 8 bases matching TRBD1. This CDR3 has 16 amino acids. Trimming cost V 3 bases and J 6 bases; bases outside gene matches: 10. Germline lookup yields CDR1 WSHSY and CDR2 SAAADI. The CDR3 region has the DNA TGCGCCAGCAGTGATCTCGGACAGGGCTCCTTTCAGCCCCAGCATTTT. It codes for CASSDLGQGSFQPQHF.

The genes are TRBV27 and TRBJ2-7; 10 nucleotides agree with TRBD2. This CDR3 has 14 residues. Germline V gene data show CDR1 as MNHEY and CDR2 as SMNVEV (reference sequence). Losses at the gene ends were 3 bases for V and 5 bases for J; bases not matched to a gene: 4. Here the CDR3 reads CASSLSSGRNEQYF. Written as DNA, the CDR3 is TGTGCCAGCAGTTTGTCTAGCGGGAGAAACGAGCAGTACTTC.

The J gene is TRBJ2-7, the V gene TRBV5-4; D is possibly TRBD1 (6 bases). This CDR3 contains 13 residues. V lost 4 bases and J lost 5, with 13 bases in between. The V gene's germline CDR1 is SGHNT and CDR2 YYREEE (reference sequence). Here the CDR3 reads CASSRQVGDEQYF. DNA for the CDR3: TGTGCCAGCAGCCGACAGGTCGGGGACGAGCAGTACTTC.

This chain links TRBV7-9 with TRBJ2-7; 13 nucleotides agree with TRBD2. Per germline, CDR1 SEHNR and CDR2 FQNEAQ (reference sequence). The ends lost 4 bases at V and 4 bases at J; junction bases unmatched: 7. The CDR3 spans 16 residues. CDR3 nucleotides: TGTGCCAGCAGCTCCAGACTAGCGGGAGGAAGGTACGAGCAGTACTTC. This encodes CASSSRLAGGRYEQYF.

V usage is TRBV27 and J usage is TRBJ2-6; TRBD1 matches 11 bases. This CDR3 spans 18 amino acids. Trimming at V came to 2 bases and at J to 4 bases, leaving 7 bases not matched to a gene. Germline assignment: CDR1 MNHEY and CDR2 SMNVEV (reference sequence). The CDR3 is CASSLAGQGAWGANVLTF. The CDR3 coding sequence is TGTGCCAGCAGTTTAGCTGGACAGGGGGCATGGGGGGCCAACGTCCTGACTTTC.

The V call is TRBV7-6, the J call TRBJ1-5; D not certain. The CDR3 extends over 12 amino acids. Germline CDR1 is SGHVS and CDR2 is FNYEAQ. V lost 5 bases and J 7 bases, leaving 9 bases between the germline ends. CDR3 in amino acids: CASSPPGQPQHF. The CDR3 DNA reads TGTGCCAGCAGCCCTCCTGGCCAGCCCCAGCATTTT. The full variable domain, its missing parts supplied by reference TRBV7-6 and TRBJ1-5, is GAGVSQSPRYKVTKRGQDVALRCDPISGHVSLYWYRQALGQGPEFLTYFNYEAQQDKSGLPNDRFSAERPEGSISTLTIQRTEQRDSAMYRCASSPPGQPQHFGDGTRLSIL.

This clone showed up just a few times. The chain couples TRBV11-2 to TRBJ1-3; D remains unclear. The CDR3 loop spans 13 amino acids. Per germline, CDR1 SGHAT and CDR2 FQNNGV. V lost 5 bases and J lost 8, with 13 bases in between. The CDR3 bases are TGTGCCAGCAGCCCCCGAGATAGCTACACCATATATTTT. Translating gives CASSPRDSYTIYF.

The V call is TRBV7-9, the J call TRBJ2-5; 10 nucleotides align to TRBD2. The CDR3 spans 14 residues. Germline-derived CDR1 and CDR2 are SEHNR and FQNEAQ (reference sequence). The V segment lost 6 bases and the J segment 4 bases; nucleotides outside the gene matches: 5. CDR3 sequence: CASSYSGGGETQYF. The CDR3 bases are TGTGCCAGCAGTTACAGCGGGGGGGGAGAGACCCAGTACTTC. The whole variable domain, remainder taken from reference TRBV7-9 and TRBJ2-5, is DTGVSQNPRHKITKRGQNVTFRCDPISEHNRLYWYRQTLGQGPEFLTYFQNEAQLEKSRLLSDRFSAERPKGSFSTLEIQRTEQGDSAMYLCASSYSGGGETQYFGPGTRLLVL.

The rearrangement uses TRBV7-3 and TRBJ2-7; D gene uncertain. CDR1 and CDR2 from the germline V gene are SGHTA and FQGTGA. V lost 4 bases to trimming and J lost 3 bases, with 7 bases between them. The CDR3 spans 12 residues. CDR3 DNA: TGTGCCAGCAGCTCCCTCGGCTACGAGCAGTACTTC. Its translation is CASSSLGYEQYF.

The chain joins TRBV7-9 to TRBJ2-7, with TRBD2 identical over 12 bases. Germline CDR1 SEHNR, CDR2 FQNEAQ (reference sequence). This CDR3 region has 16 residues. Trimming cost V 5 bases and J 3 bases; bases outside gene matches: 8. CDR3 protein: CASSAVRTSGNYEQYF. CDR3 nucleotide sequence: TGTGCCAGCAGCGCTGTTCGGACTAGCGGGAACTACGAGCAGTACTTC.